This TCR beta chain was found in a study of T cell changes during pregnancy in multiple sclerosis. V lost 1 base to trimming and J lost 7 bases; unmatched junction nucleotides: 2. The CDR3 has 14 residues. Germline assignment: CDR1 GTSNPN and CDR2 SVGIG (reference sequence). The protocol was immunoSEQ multiplex PCR, while the TCRdb copy is restricted to in-frame clones and leaves out a portion. The sample shows around 60,000 clones, about 90% of them seen only once. The chain recombines TRBV30 with TRBJ2-1; TRBD2 matches at 12 bases. The sequencing used CD4+ T cells from peripheral blood mononuclear cells, collected after pregnancy. This sequence was found in a female donor in good health, enrolled as a control in a pregnancy study. CDR3 nucleotides: TGTGCCTGGAGTGCTAGCGGGGGGGCTAATGAGCAGTTCTTC. Translated, it gives CAWSASGGANEQFF.